This T cell receptor beta chain was captured by sequencing in a study of T cells in localized non-small cell lung cancer. TCRdb's copy holds only in-frame clones and misses some; the assay was immunoSEQ multiplex PCR. The table shows fewer than 35,000 clones, with nearly 80% occurring only once. This specimen consisted of peripheral blood, obtained before any cancer treatment. This receptor was identified in a male donor at least 60 years old with stage II squamous cell lung carcinoma.

In DNA, the CDR3 is TGTGCCATCTCGGGGTCGGGCTCCTACGAGCAGTACTTC. It specifies CAISGSGSYEQYF. The chain combines TRBV10-3 with TRBJ2-7; tentative D call: TRBD2 (5 bases). Germline loops: CDR1 ENHRY, CDR2 SYGVKD. The ends were cut back, 8 bases at V and 0 bases at J, with 11 bases in the middle. The CDR3 runs to 13 residues.